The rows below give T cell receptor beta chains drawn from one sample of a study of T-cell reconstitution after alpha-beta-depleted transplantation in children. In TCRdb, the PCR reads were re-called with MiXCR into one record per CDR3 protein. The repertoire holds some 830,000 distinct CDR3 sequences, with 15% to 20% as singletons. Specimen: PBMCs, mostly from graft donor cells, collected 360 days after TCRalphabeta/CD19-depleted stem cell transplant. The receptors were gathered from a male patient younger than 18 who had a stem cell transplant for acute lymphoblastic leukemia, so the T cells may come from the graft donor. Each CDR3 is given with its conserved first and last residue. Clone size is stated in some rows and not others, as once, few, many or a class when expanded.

CDR3: CASTPVRPEPEQFF
size: NA
V: TRBV7-9

CDR3: CASSDRVTNTGELFF
size: NA
V: TRBV2

CDR3: CASSLAYRGNYGYTF
size: many
V: TRBV7-9

CDR3: CSVEKPDRGYEQYF
size: few
V: TRBV29-1

CDR3: CASSLAHPPLTDTQYF
size: NA
V: TRBV7-2

CDR3: CASSFRRAGGPVKAGELFF
size: NA
V: TRBV5-4

CDR3: CASSLIGTSVRHQDQTQYF
size: few
V: TRBV11-2

CDR3: CASSIGAGPSTDTQYF
size: once
V: TRBV7-9

CDR3: CATSNGAGLSYEQYF
size: few
V: TRBV7-9

CDR3: CASGLSLGTGDRGEQFF
size: NA
V: TRBV12-5

CDR3: CASSTGLVRTGELFF
size: NA
V: TRBV12-3/TRBV12-4

CDR3: CASSLGALGYEQYF
size: few
V: TRBV5-1

CDR3: CASRPGPPSSYEQYF
size: NA
V: TRBV6-1

CDR3: CSASPMRDGYGYTF
size: NA
V: TRBV20-1

CDR3: CASSHTLEQFF
size: few
V: TRBV3-1

CDR3: CASSFSSQGETQYF
size: few
V: TRBV5-1

CDR3: CSARDQGRLAYSSYEQYF
size: NA
V: TRBV20-1

CDR3: CASSATGLTGKNQPQHF
size: few
V: TRBV18

CDR3: CASSWGTGRSADYEQYF
size: NA
V: TRBV28

CDR3: CASSQDPARTGTSAGELFF
size: few
V: TRBV4-1

CDR3: CASSSLNLNEQFF
size: NA
V: TRBV7-6

CDR3: CATSSATGYSSTDTQYF
size: NA
V: TRBV15

CDR3: CASSLEAAEQFF
size: NA
V: TRBV5-6

CDR3: CASSPGLLGNTEAFF
size: NA
V: TRBV5-1

CDR3: CSARDGGQGGAGELFF
size: few
V: TRBV20-1

CDR3: CSAKGLFNEQFF
size: NA
V: TRBV29-1

CDR3: CASSSRPLVEYEQYF
size: many
V: TRBV5-1

CDR3: CASREAFGEQFF
size: few
V: TRBV5-1

CDR3: CASSLDGTVNGYTF
size: NA
V: TRBV7-9

CDR3: CSASTRTGANVLTF
size: NA
V: TRBV20-1

CDR3: CASGGRTRSTETQYF
size: NA
V: TRBV5-1

CDR3: CASSQYASLGSYNEQFF
size: NA
V: TRBV4-1

CDR3: CATSGGGATDTQYF
size: many
V: TRBV24-1

CDR3: CASSLLGQGPYYEQYF
size: few
V: TRBV7-2

CDR3: CATSEGGANQPQHF
size: NA
V: TRBV24-1

CDR3: CASSFTRHHEQYF
size: many
V: TRBV7-3

CDR3: CASSLVTGASTDTQYF
size: few
V: TRBV5-5

CDR3: CATSDTGVGWYNEQFF
size: few
V: TRBV24-1

CDR3: CASSPWSVTSGSPYNEQFF
size: few
V: TRBV5-1

CDR3: CAREPDGIQETQYF
size: NA
V: TRBV19

CDR3: CASSLRTSGGELFF
size: NA
V: TRBV12-3/TRBV12-4

CDR3: CASSRGGGSNRIMNEQFF
size: NA
V: TRBV11-2

CDR3: CASSLFGAGGDNEQFF
size: NA
V: TRBV7-2